The 23 T cell receptor beta chains below were found in one sample sequenced in a study of T cells expressing NK-cell markers. TCRdb re-called the 5' RACE reads and gives one entry per CDR3 protein, without DNA. The repertoire shows 150,000 to 180,000 distinct CDR3 sequences; the top ten hold less than 40%. Sequencing was carried out using blood T cells: a sorted CD56 or NKG2C T cell subset, CD4+ or CD8+ T cells, or bulk PBMC T cells (not recorded which). The receptors here all came from a woman between 45 and 65 years old in good health.

The chain links TRBV24-1 to TRBJ2-1. The CDR3 covers 15 residues. From germline, CDR1 is KGHDR and CDR2 SFDVKD. This chain's CDR3 is CATSESGTSYNEQFF.

J is TRBJ1-1 and V is TRBV12-3 or TRBV12-4. CDR3 length: 13 amino acids. The CDR3 here is CASSPRMNTEAFF.

This sequence joins TRBV27 and TRBJ2-3; absent DNA, TCRdb's TRBD1 call cannot be checked. Germline loops: CDR1 MNHEY, CDR2 SMNVEV (reference sequence). This CDR3 is 13 amino acids long. The CDR3: CASSFGTTDTQYF.

V usage is TRBV27 and J usage is TRBJ2-7. Germline loops: CDR1 MNHEY, CDR2 SMNVEV (reference sequence). The CDR3 is 16 residues long. Here the CDR3 reads CASSTNVLDLSYEQYF.

J is TRBJ2-2 and V is TRBV7-8; no DNA is available, so the TRBD1 call from TCRdb remains unchecked. The CDR3 covers 17 residues. From germline, CDR1 is SGHVS and CDR2 FQNEAQ. CDR3 region: CASSFSTGVWNTGELFF.

The chain is built from TRBV25-1 and TRBJ1-5. Germline values: CDR1 MGHDK, CDR2 SYGVNS. The CDR3 is 15 amino acids. CDR3 loop: CASSEVGSDNQPQHF.

The J gene is TRBJ1-4, the V gene TRBV4-1; the D gene TCRdb calls, TRBD1, cannot be checked with no DNA. The CDR3 sequence is 14 residues long. The V gene's germline CDR1 is MGHRA and CDR2 YSYEKL. CDR3 region: CASSQDWGAEKLFF.

The chain recombines TRBV11-3 with TRBJ2-7; TCRdb indicates TRBD2, and absent DNA this call remains unverified. The CDR3 runs 16 residues. Germline V gene lookup returns CDR1 SGHNT and CDR2 YENEEA. The CDR3 sequence is CASSLDVPSGFDEQYF.

This chain connects TRBV3-1 to TRBJ2-2; without DNA, the TCRdb call of TRBD2 cannot be checked. Germline V gene sequence: CDR1 LGHDT, CDR2 YNNKEL (reference sequence). The CDR3 is 18 residues long. CDR3 amino acids: CASSQVPSGNLNTGELFF.

The chain uses TRBV27 and TRBJ1-2. The CDR3 spans 13 residues. The germline V gene has CDR1 MNHEY and CDR2 SMNVEV (reference sequence). The CDR3: CASRLMGNYGYTF.

This sequence joins TRBV7-3 and TRBJ2-1. CDR3 length: 15 amino acids. CDR1 and CDR2 from the germline V gene are SGHTA and FQGTGA. CDR3 sequence: CASSLPESSYNEQFF.

V gene TRBV28 combines with J gene TRBJ2-4; no DNA is available, so the TRBD1 call from TCRdb remains unchecked. Germline V gene data show CDR1 as MDHEN and CDR2 as SYDVKM. This CDR3 has 16 amino acids. The CDR3 reads CASSLNWGAAKNIQYF.

The rearrangement uses TRBV15 and TRBJ1-3; TCRdb selects TRBD1, and the lack of DNA leaves this call unchecked. The CDR3 covers 14 residues. Germline V gene sequence: CDR1 LNHNV, CDR2 YYDKDF (reference sequence). The chain's CDR3 is CATTPGISGNTIYF.

The chain uses TRBV7-9 and TRBJ2-1; TCRdb's D call of TRBD2 is untestable without DNA. Germline CDR1 SEHNR, CDR2 FQNEAQ (reference sequence). The CDR3 length is 18 residues. The CDR3 here is CASSTYKREYTPYNEQFF.

J is TRBJ1-5 and V is TRBV3-1. This CDR3 region has 16 residues. The V gene's germline CDR1 is LGHDT and CDR2 YNNKEL (reference sequence). The CDR3 here is CASSRLSRRENQPQHF.

This rearrangement joins TRBV11-2 to TRBJ2-1; the D call of TRBD2 rests on TCRdb alone, since no DNA is present to check it. CDR3 length: 17 residues. Germline-derived CDR1 and CDR2 are SGHAT and FQNNGV. CDR3 in amino acids: CASSSPTSGGGRNEQFF.

The chain's CDR3 is CASSLGDRGYEQFF. This chain connects TRBV7-9 to TRBJ2-1; TCRdb proposes TRBD1, but this gene call is untestable without DNA. Germline V gene sequence: CDR1 SEHNR, CDR2 FQNEAQ (reference sequence). There are 14 residues in the CDR3. The full variable domain, its missing parts supplied by reference TRBV7-9 and TRBJ2-1, is DTGVSQNPRHKITKRGQNVTFRCDPISEHNRLYWYRQTLGQGPEFLTYFQNEAQLEKSRLLSDRFSAERPKGSFSTLEIQRTEQGDSAMYLCASSLGDRGYEQFFGPGTRLTVL.

The chain is built from TRBV7-2 and TRBJ2-1; the TCRdb call, TRBD2, lacks DNA for checking. This CDR3 contains 16 residues. The germline V gene encodes CDR1 SGHTA and CDR2 FQGNSA. The CDR3 region is CASSSSLTSGYNEQFF.

The V call is TRBV9, the J call TRBJ2-7. Per the germline V gene, CDR1 is SGDLS and CDR2 is YYNGEE. The CDR3 extends over 13 amino acids. The CDR3 is CASSVDDGKEQYF.

The gene calls are TRBV12-3 or TRBV12-4 and TRBJ2-1; TCRdb's D call of TRBD2 is untestable without DNA. This CDR3 is 15 amino acids long. CDR3 residues: CASTALAGVTYEQFF.

The chain joins TRBV20-1 to TRBJ2-5; TCRdb calls TRBD1, which cannot be checked without DNA. The germline gives CDR1 DFQATT, CDR2 SNEGSKA (reference sequence). The length of the CDR3 is 17 residues. The CDR3 protein is CSARVLTGGLIQETQYF.

The rearrangement uses TRBV5-1 and TRBJ1-2. CDR3 length: 16 residues. Germline CDR1 reads SGHRS; CDR2 reads YFSETQ. CDR3 loop: CASSLGGLQGHYGYTF.

The chain joins TRBV7-9 to TRBJ1-2; TCRdb indicates TRBD1, and absent DNA this call remains unverified. CDR3 length: 15 amino acids. The V gene's germline CDR1 is SEHNR and CDR2 FQNEAQ (reference sequence). The CDR3 here is CASSRPPEVLYGYTF.